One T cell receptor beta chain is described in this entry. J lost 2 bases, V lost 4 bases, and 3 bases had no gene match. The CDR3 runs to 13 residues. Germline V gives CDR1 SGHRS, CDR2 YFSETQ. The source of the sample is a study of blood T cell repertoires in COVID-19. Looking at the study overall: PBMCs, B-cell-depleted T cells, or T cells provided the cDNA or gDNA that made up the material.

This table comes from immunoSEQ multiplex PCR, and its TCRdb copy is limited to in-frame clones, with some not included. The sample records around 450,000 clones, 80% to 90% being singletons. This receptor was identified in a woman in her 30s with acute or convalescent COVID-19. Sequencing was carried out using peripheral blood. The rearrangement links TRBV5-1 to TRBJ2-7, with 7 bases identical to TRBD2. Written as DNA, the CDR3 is TGCGCCAGCAGCCCAGGACTAGCCTACGAGCAGTACTTC. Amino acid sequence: CASSPGLAYEQYF.